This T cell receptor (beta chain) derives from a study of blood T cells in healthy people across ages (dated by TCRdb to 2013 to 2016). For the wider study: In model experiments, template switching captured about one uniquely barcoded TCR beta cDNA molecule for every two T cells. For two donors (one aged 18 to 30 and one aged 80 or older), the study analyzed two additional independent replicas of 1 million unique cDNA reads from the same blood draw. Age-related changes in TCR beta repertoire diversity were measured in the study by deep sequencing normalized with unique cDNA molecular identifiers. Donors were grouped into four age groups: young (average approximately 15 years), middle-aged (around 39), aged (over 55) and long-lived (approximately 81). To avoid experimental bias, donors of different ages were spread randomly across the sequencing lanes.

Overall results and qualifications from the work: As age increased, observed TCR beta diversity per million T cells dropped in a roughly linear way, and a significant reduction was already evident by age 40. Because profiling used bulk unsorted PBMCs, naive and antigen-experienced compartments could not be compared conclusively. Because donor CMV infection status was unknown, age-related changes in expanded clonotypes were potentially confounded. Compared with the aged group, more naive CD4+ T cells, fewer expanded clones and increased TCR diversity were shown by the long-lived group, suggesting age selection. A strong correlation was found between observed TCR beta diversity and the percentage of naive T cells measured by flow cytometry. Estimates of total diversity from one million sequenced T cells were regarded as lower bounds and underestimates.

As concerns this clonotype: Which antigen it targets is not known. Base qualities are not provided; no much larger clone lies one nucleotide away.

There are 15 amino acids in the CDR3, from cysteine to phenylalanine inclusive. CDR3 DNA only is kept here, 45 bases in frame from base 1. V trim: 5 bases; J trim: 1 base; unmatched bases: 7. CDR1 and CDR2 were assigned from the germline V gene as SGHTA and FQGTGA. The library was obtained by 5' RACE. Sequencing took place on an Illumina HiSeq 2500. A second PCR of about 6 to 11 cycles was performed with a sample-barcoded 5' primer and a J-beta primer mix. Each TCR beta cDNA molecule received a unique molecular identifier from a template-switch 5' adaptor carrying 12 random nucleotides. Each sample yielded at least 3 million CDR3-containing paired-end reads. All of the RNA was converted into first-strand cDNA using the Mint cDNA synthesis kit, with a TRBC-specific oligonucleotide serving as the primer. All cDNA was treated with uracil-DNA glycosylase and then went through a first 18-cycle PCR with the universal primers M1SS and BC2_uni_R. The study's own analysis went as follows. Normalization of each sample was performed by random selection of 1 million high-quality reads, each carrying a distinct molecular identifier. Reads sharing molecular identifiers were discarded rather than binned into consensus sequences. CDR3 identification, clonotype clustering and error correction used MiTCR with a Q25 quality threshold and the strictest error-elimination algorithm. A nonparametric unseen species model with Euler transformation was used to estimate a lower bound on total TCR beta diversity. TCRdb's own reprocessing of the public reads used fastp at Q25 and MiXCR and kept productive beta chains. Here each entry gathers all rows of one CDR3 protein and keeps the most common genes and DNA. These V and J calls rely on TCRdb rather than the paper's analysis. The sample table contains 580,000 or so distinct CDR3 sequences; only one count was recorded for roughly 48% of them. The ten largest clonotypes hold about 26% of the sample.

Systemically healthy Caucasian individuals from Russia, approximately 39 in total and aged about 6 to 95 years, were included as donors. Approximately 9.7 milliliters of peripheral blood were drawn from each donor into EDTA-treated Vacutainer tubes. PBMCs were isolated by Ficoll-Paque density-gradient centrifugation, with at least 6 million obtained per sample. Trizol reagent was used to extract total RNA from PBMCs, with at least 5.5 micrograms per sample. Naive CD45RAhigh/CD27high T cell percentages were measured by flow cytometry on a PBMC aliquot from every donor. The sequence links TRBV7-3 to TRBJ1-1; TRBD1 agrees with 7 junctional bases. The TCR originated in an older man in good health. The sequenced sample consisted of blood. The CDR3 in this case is CASSRHTGENTEAFF. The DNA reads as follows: TGTGCCAGCAGCCGTCATACAGGGGAGAACACTGAAGCTTTCTTT.